A single sample gave rise to the 21 T cell receptor beta chains below, sequenced in a study of T cell responses to AZD1222 COVID-19 vaccine. TCRdb's table, derived via immunoSEQ multiplex PCR, lists solely in-frame clones and lacks some. The table includes about 180,000 clones, around 90% detected once. Sample: peripheral blood, taken 28 days after the second AZD1222 dose. All receptors derive from an adult who received the AZD1222 COVID-19 vaccine.

CDR3 sequence reads: CASTPGTSKWTQYF. CDR3 bases: TGTGCCAGCACCCCAGGGACTTCCAAGTGGACCCAGTACTTC. This chain links TRBV28 with TRBJ2-5, with D possibly matching TRBD2 (6 bases). V lost 7 bases to trimming and J lost 7 bases, with 19 bases between them. Germline V lookup: CDR1 MDHEN, CDR2 SYDVKM. The CDR3 sequence is 14 residues long.

This chain connects TRBV7-9 to TRBJ1-6, with a weak D call TRBD1 (6 bases). From germline, CDR1 is SEHNR and CDR2 FQNEAQ (reference sequence). CDR3 size: 15 residues. Trimming removed 5 bases at V and 3 bases at J, with 11 bases between. The CDR3 reads CASSPGQNYNSPLHF. The CDR3 DNA reads TGTGCCAGCAGCCCGGGACAAAACTATAATTCACCCCTCCACTTT. The variable domain in full, completed from reference TRBV7-9 and TRBJ1-6, reads DTGVSQNPRHKITKRGQNVTFRCDPISEHNRLYWYRQTLGQGPEFLTYFQNEAQLEKSRLLSDRFSAERPKGSFSTLEIQRTEQGDSAMYLCASSPGQNYNSPLHFGNGTRLTVT.

The rearrangement links TRBV19 to TRBJ2-1, with 10 bases that match TRBD1. This CDR3 spans 15 amino acids. The V segment lost 6 bases and the J segment 2 bases; nucleotides outside the gene matches: 4. The V gene's germline CDR1 is LNHDA and CDR2 SQIVND (reference sequence). The DNA of the CDR3 is TGTGCCAGTAGACCAGGACAGGGGGCCTACAATGAGCAGTTCTTC. Translation gives CASRPGQGAYNEQFF. The whole variable domain, filled in from reference TRBV19 and TRBJ2-1, reads DGGITQSPKYLFRKEGQNVTLSCEQNLNHDAMYWYRQDPGQGLRLIYYSQIVNDFQKGDIAEGYSVSREKKESFPLTVTSAQKNPTAFYLCASRPGQGAYNEQFFGPGTRLTVL.

The chain employs TRBV21-1 and TRBJ2-1; the DNA was not used to check the table's D call, TRBD1. TRBV21-1 is termed a pseudogene. The CDR3 has 14 residues. The CDR3 nucleotides are TGTGCCAGCAGCCCCCGGGACACCGCAGGTGAGCAGTTCTTC. This encodes CASSPRDTAGEQFF.

This chain connects TRBV5-4 to TRBJ1-1, with D unclear. V was clipped by 0 bases and J by 1 base, with 13 bases between them. Germline V CDR1 and CDR2: SGHNT, YYREEE (reference sequence). The CDR3 extends over 16 amino acids. The CDR3 nucleotides are TGTGCCAGCAGCTTGGCCGGCGTAGCCCAGAACACTGAAGCTTTCTTT. The encoded protein is CASSLAGVAQNTEAFF. Full variable domain (outside the CDR3, taken from reference TRBV5-4 and TRBJ1-1): ETGVTQSPTHLIKTRGQQVTLRCSSQSGHNTVSWYQQALGQGPQFIFQYYREEENGRGNFPPRFSGLQFPNYSSELNVNALELDDSALYLCASSLAGVAQNTEAFFGQGTRLTVV.

This clone has a handful of counts. CDR3 nucleotide sequence: TGTGCCAGCAGCCCAAGGCCCCTCTCTGGAAACACCATATATTTT. Translating it yields CASSPRPLSGNTIYF. The chain is built from TRBV7-9 and TRBJ1-3; no definite D call. Trimming took 5 bases from V and 0 from J, leaving 11 bases between them. This CDR3 is 15 amino acids long. Germline CDR1 and CDR2: SEHNR and FQNEAQ (reference sequence).

This chain joins TRBV9 and TRBJ1-1; maybe TRBD1 (5 bases). V lost 5 bases and J 10 bases, leaving 15 bases between the germline ends. The CDR3 consists of 12 residues. Germline-derived CDR1 and CDR2 are SGDLS and YYNGEE. This chain's CDR3 is CASSNPQGRAFF. CDR3 coding DNA: TGTGCCAGCAGTAATCCCCAGGGTAGAGCTTTCTTT.

The J gene is TRBJ2-2, the V gene TRBV5-5; 8 nucleotides line up with TRBD2. The CDR3 totals 16 residues. V was clipped by 3 bases and J by 0 bases; unmatched bases: 4. Germline lookup yields CDR1 SGHKS and CDR2 YYEKEE (reference sequence). The CDR3 reads CASSWGAGANTGELFF. DNA of the CDR3: TGTGCCAGCAGCTGGGGAGCGGGGGCGAACACCGGGGAGCTGTTTTTT.

This sequence joins TRBV28 and TRBJ2-2, with D possibly matching TRBD2 (6 bases). Trimming took off 7 bases at V and 6 bases at J, with 18 bases between the two ends. The CDR3 is made up of 15 amino acids. Germline V lookup: CDR1 MDHEN, CDR2 SYDVKM. Here the CDR3 reads CASIEGGGSPGELFF. The CDR3 nucleotides are TGTGCCAGCATTGAGGGAGGTGGTAGCCCCGGGGAGCTGTTTTTT.

The CDR3 region is CASSLAGQASTEAFF. For the CDR3, the DNA is TGCGCCAGCAGCTTGGCCGGACAGGCCAGCACTGAAGCTTTCTTT. The genes are TRBV5-1 and TRBJ1-1; TRBD1 matches 7 bases. Germline V gene sequence: CDR1 SGHRS, CDR2 YFSETQ. This CDR3 has 15 amino acids. The junction had 6 bases not matched to a gene; V was cut back by 0 bases and J by 4 bases.

CDR3: CASRAQGVNTEAFF. The CDR3 DNA reads TGCGCCAGCAGGGCCCAGGGCGTGAACACTGAAGCTTTCTTT. The V gene is TRBV5-1, the J gene TRBJ1-1; tentatively, D is TRBD1 (5 bases). The germline CDR1 and CDR2 sequences are SGHRS and YFSETQ. V lost 5 bases and J lost 0, with 11 bases in between. The CDR3 runs to 14 residues.

The V call is TRBV13, the J call TRBJ1-4; D ambiguous. Germline V gives CDR1 PRHDT, CDR2 FYEKMQ (reference sequence). V lost 0 bases to trimming and J lost 7 bases, with 12 bases between them. The CDR3 is 15 amino acids. Here the CDR3 reads CASSLGSGTVEKLFF. The CDR3 region has the DNA TGTGCCAGCAGCTTAGGAAGTGGAACGGTTGAAAAACTGTTTTTT.

The chain recombines TRBV7-9 with TRBJ1-5, with 7 bases that match TRBD1. This CDR3 comprises 15 residues. The junction had 6 bases not matched to a gene; V was cut back by 5 bases and J by 2 bases. Looked up from germline, CDR1 is SEHNR and CDR2 is FQNEAQ (reference sequence). The CDR3, as DNA: TGTGCCAGCAGCCCCCGAGGGGGCGGCAATCAGCCCCAGCATTTT. Translation: CASSPRGGGNQPQHF.

This chain links TRBV10-1 with TRBJ2-7; tentatively, D is TRBD1 or TRBD2 (6 bases each). CDR3 length: 13 residues. The germline V gene encodes CDR1 WNHNN and CDR2 SYGVQD (reference sequence). Trimming took 9 bases from V and 1 from J, leaving 13 bases between them. The CDR3 DNA reads TGCGCCAGTTCACAGGGAGGATCCTACGAGCAGTACTTC. This sequence encodes CASSQGGSYEQYF.

The rearrangement uses TRBV24-1 and TRBJ1-4; no clear D gene. The CDR3 contains 12 residues. Trimming took off 4 bases at V and 8 bases at J, with 7 bases between the two ends. The germline CDR1 and CDR2 sequences are KGHDR and SFDVKD. The CDR3 coding sequence is TGTGCCACCAGTGAGGACGGAGAAAAACTGTTTTTT. Encoded protein: CATSEDGEKLFF.

The V call is TRBV4-1, the J call TRBJ1-5; D is ambiguous. The ends were cut back, 0 bases at V and 7 bases at J, with 7 bases in the middle. The CDR3 covers 13 residues. The germline CDR1 and CDR2 sequences are MGHRA and YSYEKL. CDR3 amino acids: CASSQEGSQPQHF. CDR3 DNA: TGCGCCAGCAGCCAAGAGGGCAGCCAGCCCCAGCATTTT.

The rearrangement joins TRBV9 to TRBJ1-2; 8 positions match TRBD1. Trimming removed 3 bases from V and 7 bases from J; junction bases left unmatched: 8. CDR1 SGDLS and CDR2 YYNGEE come from the germline V gene. This CDR3 is 14 amino acids long. This CDR3 is CASSARGRLVGYTF. In DNA, the CDR3 is TGTGCCAGCAGCGCCAGGGGGCGTTTAGTTGGCTACACCTTC.

CDR3 region: CASTFSGPPVNEQFF. The CDR3 nucleotides are TGTGCCAGTACCTTTAGCGGGCCCCCCGTCAATGAGCAGTTCTTC. The chain has TRBV19 and TRBJ2-1; 7 bases match TRBD2. V lost 7 bases, J lost 6 bases, and 12 bases stayed unmatched. The CDR3 has 15 residues. The germline CDR1 and CDR2 sequences are LNHDA and SQIVND (reference sequence).

This clone was seen a few times. The chain combines TRBV4-2 with TRBJ1-4; D is ambiguous. The germline CDR1 and CDR2 sequences are LGHNA and YNFKEQ. The CDR3 totals 15 residues. V was pared by 0 bases and J by 3 bases, with 8 bases between. DNA of the CDR3: TGTGCCAGCAGCCAAGATTTGACGGCTAATGAAAAACTGTTTTTT. Its protein product is CASSQDLTANEKLFF.

V gene TRBV18 combines with J gene TRBJ2-7; perhaps TRBD1 as D (5 bases). The CDR3 totals 14 residues. Germline V gene data show CDR1 as KGHSH and CDR2 as LQKENI. Trimming removed 0 bases from V and 7 bases from J, with 13 bases in between. The CDR3 spells CASSPPSRVGEQYF. The CDR3 DNA reads as TGTGCCAGCTCACCACCTTCCAGGGTGGGTGAGCAGTACTTC.

This clone was detected only a few times. V gene TRBV7-8 combines with J gene TRBJ1-2, with D unresolved. Germline values: CDR1 SGHVS, CDR2 FQNEAQ. With 5 bases removed from V and 9 bases from J, the gap between germline ends came to 16 bases. The CDR3 consists of 13 residues. The CDR3 spells CASSQPRTSSYTF. As DNA, the CDR3 is TGTGCCAGCAGCCAACCGAGGACGTCTAGCTACACCTTC.